This T cell receptor (beta chain) was sequenced during a study of human T cells and chemical hapten exposure. Time point noted: patch test 1, 2 weeks after DPC sensitization. The treatment: therapeutic diphenylcyclopropenone sensitization with weekly scalp DPC. TCRdb fed the RACE reads into MiXCR, producing one record per CDR3 protein. There are some 400,000 distinct CDR3 sequences in the sample; 4.8% occur only once, and 2% to 2.5% lies in the top ten. The ends lost 5 bases at V and 10 bases at J; junction bases unmatched: 12. The CDR3 contains 15 residues. Germline V gene data show CDR1 as MNHEY and CDR2 as SMNVEV (reference sequence).

J is TRBJ1-4 and V is TRBV27; 8 bases match TRBD1. The TCR was taken from a woman aged 45-65 years with alopecia areata. Some clones in this sample may be carry-over from other donors' samples. The sequencing here drew on whole blood, taken in connection with sensitization to the hapten diphenylcyclopropenone (DPC). This chain's CDR3 is CASSLQGAPGGKLFF. CDR3 nucleotides: TGTGCCAGCAGTCTCCAGGGGGCGCCTGGTGGAAAACTGTTTTTT.